This is a list of T cell receptor beta chains from one sample in a study of control samples from healthy donors and cancer patients. TCRdb's copy holds only in-frame clones and misses some; the assay was immunoSEQ multiplex PCR. The sample lists tens of thousands of clones, 70% to 90% seen once, with 2.8% in the top ten. The sample was PBMCs. The receptors were sampled from a woman aged 45-60 years with lung cancer. Each CDR3 is given with its conserved first and last residue. A D gene is named only where the DNA matches it firmly. Not every row has a clone size; where given, it reads once, few, many or a size class.

v_call	j_call	clone_size	d_call	cdr3_nt	cdr3_aa
TRBV19	TRBJ1-2	NA	NA	TGTGCCAGTAGTATAGGGGGTAGACCTACCAACTATGGCTACACCTTC	CASSIGGRPTNYGYTF
TRBV4-3	TRBJ1-2	NA	TRBD1	TGCGCCAGCAGCCCGGACAGGGCAGGGAGGTATGGCTACACCTTC	CASSPDRAGRYGYTF
TRBV7-2	TRBJ1-1	once	TRBD1	TGTGCCAGCAGCCCAGGGGGGGGACTAATCACTGAAGCTTTCTTT	CASSPGGGLITEAFF
TRBV3-1/TRBV3-2	TRBJ2-3	NA	NA	TGTGCCAGCAGCCCCGGGGGGCCCACAGATACGCAGTATTTT	CASSPGGPTDTQYF
TRBV28	TRBJ1-2	NA	NA	TGTGCCAGCAGGCCGACAGTTACTAACTATGGCTACACCTTC	CASRPTVTNYGYTF
TRBV14	TRBJ1-2	NA	NA	TGTGAGAGGAGGACAGCATATGGCTACACCTTC	CERRTAYGYTF
TRBV9	TRBJ1-1	NA	TRBD1	TGTGCCAGCAGCGAACGACAGGGGCCGAACACTGAAGCTTTCTTT	CASSERQGPNTEAFF
TRBV11-1	TRBJ1-1	NA	NA	TGTGCCAGCAGCCTGATGCTGGGGGGGCAGGACACTGAAGCTTTCTTT	CASSLMLGGQDTEAFF
TRBV14	TRBJ1-2	NA	TRBD1	TGTGCCAGCAGCCAAGAAATGGGACAGTCCTCTATCGGCTACACCTTC	CASSQEMGQSSIGYTF
TRBV7-9	TRBJ1-1	NA	TRBD1	TGTGCCAGCAGCCACGCGTGGGACAGGGACACTGAAGCTTTCTTT	CASSHAWDRDTEAFF
TRBV5-5	TRBJ1-1	NA	TRBD1	TGTGCCAGCAGCGAAAACTCCCACAGGGGAGAAGCTTTCTTT	CASSENSHRGEAFF
TRBV29-1	TRBJ2-7	NA	TRBD2	TGCAGCGTTGATAGCGGGGGGGCCGCCGAGCAGTACTTC	CSVDSGGAAEQYF
TRBV6-2/TRBV6-3	TRBJ2-4	NA	TRBD2	TGTGCCAGCAGTTCGGGGGGTATTCAGTACTTC	CASSSGGIQYF
TRBV13	TRBJ2-5	NA	TRBD2	TGTGCCAGCAGCTATGCCTATAGCGGGGTTGAGACCCAGTACTTC	CASSYAYSGVETQYF
TRBV11-2	TRBJ2-5	NA	NA	TGTGCCAGCAGCCGGGGACTCTCGGGACAAGAGACCCAGTACTTC	CASSRGLSGQETQYF
TRBV7-2	TRBJ2-4	few	TRBD1	TGTGCCAGCAGCCCCTTGGACAGGGGGGAGTCCAAAAACATTCAGTACTTC	CASSPLDRGESKNIQYF
TRBV28	TRBJ2-7	NA	NA	TGTGCCAGCACCAGGGCAGGAGCTTTCTACGAGCAGTACTTC	CASTRAGAFYEQYF
TRBV6-5	TRBJ2-1	NA	NA	TGTGCCAGCAGTTCCTTCCGGGGAAGATACAATGAGCAGTTCTTC	CASSSFRGRYNEQFF
TRBV7-2	TRBJ1-5	NA	NA	TGTGCCAGCAGCTTAGCAGGATTTAGCAATCAGCCCCAGCATTTT	CASSLAGFSNQPQHF
TRBV9	TRBJ2-3	NA	TRBD2	TGTGCCAGCAGCCCCTGGACTAGCGGGTTCACAGATACGCAGTATTTT	CASSPWTSGFTDTQYF
TRBV14	TRBJ1-2	NA	TRBD1	TGTGCCAGCAGACAAGGGACAGACTATGGCTACACCTTC	CASRQGTDYGYTF
TRBV24-1	TRBJ2-6	once	NA	TGTGCCACCAGTGATGAAGGGACTGGGGCCAACGTCCTGACTTTC	CATSDEGTGANVLTF
TRBV29-1	TRBJ1-1	NA	NA	TGCAGCGTTGTGGGGGAATCGCTTACTGAAGCTTTCTTT	CSVVGESLTEAFF
TRBV2	TRBJ2-3	NA	NA	TGTGCCAGCAGTGATGGACGCACAGATACGCAGTATTTT	CASSDGRTDTQYF
TRBV24-1	TRBJ2-3	NA	NA	TGTGCCACCAGTGATACCACGGGCAGGGGCTCAGATACGCAGTATTTT	CATSDTTGRGSDTQYF